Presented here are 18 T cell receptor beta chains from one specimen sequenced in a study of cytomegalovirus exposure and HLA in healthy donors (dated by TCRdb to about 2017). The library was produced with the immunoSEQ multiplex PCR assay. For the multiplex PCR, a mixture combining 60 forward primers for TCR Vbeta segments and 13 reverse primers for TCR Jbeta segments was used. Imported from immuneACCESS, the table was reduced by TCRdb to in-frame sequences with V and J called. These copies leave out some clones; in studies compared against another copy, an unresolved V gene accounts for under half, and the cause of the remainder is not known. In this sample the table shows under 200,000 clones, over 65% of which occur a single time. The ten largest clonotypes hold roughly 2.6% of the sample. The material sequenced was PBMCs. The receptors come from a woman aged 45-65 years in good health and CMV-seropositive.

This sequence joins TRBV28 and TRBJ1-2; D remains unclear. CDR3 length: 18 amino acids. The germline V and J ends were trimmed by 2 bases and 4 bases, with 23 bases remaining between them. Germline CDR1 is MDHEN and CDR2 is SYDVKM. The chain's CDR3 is CASSLVVFGEGFGYGYTF. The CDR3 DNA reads TGTGCCAGCAGTTTAGTCGTATTCGGGGAAGGTTTCGGCTATGGCTACACCTTC.

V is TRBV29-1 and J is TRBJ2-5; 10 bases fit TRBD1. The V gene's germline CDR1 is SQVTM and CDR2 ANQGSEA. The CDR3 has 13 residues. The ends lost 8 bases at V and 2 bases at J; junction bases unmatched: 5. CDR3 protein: CSHGQGGQETQYF. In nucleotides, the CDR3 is TGCAGCCACGGACAGGGGGGTCAAGAGACCCAGTACTTC.

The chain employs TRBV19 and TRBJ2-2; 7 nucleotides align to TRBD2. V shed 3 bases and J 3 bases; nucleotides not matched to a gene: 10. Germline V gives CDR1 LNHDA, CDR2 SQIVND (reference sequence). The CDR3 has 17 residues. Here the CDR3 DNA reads TGTGCCAGTAGTATCGTTTTGGGGGGGGGAGACACCGGGGAGCTGTTTTTT. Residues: CASSIVLGGGDTGELFF.

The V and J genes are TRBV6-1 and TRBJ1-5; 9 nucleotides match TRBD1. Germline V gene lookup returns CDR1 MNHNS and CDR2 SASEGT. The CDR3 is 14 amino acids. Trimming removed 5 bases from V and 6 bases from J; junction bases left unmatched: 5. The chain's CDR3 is CASSPGTGIQPQHF. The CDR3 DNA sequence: TGTGCCAGCAGTCCCGGGACAGGGATTCAGCCCCAGCATTTT.

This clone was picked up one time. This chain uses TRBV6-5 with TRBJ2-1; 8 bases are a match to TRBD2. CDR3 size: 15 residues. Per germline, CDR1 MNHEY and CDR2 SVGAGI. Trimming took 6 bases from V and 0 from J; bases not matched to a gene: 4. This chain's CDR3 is CASSPGGPSYNEQFF. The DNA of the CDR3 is TGTGCCAGCAGCCCGGGGGGGCCCTCCTACAATGAGCAGTTCTTC.

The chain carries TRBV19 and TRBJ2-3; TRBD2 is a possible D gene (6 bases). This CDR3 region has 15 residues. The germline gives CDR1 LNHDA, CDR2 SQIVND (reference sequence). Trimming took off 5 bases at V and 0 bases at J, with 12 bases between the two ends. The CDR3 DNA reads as TGTGCCAGTAGTTCCACGGAGGGTAGCACAGATACGCAGTATTTT. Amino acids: CASSSTEGSTDTQYF.

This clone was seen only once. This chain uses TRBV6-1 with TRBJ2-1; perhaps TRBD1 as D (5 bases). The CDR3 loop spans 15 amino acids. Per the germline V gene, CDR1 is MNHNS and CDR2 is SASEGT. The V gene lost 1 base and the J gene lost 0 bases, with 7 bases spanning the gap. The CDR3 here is CASSEGQGSYNEQFF. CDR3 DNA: TGTGCCAGCAGTGAAGGGCAGGGCTCCTACAATGAGCAGTTCTTC.

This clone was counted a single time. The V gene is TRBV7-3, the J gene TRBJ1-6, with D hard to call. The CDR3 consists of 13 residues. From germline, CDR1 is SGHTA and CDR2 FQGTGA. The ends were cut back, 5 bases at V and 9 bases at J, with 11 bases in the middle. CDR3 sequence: CASSLRSVSPLHF. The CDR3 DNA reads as TGTGCCAGCAGCCTCAGATCAGTTTCACCCCTCCACTTT. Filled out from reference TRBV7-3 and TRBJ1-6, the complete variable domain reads GAGVSQTPSNKVTEKGKYVELRCDPISGHTALYWYRQSLGQGPEFLIYFQGTGAADDSGLPNDRFFAVRPEGSVSTLKIQRTERGDSAVYLCASSLRSVSPLHFGNGTRLTVT.

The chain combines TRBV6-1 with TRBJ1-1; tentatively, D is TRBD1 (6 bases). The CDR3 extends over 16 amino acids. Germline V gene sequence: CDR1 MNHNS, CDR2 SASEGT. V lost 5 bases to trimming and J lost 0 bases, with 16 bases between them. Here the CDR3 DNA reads TGTGCCAGCAGTCAAGACAGGTATTTGATGAACACTGAAGCTTTCTTT. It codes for CASSQDRYLMNTEAFF.

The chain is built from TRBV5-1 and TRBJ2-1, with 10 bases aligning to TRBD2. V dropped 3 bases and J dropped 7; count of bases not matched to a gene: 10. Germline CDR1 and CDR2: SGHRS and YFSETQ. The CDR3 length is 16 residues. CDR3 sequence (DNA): TGCGCCAGCAGCTCCTACCCCTCTAGCGGGGGAAATGAGCAGTTCTTC. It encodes CASSSYPSSGGNEQFF.

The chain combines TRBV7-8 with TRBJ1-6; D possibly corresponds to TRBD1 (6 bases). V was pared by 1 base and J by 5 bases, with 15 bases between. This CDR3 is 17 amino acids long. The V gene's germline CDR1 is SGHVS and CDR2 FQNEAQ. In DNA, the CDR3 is TGTGCCAGCAGCTTAGAAGGGGGATCAGTACATAATTCACCCCTCCACTTT. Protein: CASSLEGGSVHNSPLHF.

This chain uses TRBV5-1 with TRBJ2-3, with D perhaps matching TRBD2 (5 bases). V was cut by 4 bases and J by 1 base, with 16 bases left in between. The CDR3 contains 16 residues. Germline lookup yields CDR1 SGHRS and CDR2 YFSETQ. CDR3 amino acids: CASSLGPMRGTDTQYF. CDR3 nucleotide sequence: TGCGCCAGCAGCCTCGGACCCATGAGGGGCACAGATACGCAGTATTTT.

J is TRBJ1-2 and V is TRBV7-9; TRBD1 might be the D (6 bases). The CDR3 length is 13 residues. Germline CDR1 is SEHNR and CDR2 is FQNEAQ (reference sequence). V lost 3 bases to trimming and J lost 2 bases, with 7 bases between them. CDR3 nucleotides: TGTGCCAGCAGCTTCCAGGGGAACTATGGCTACACCTTC. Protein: CASSFQGNYGYTF.

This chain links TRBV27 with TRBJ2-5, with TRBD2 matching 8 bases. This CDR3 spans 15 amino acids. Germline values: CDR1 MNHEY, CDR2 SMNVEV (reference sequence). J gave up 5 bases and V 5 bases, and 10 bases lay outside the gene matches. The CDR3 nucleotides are TGTGCCAGCAGTGTTTACAGCGGGGGCGCGGAGACCCAGTACTTC. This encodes CASSVYSGGAETQYF.

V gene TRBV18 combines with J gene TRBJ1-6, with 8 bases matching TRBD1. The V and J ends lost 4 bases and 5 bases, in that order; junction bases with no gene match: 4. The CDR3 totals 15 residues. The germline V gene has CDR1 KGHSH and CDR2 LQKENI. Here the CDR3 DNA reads TGTGCCAGCTCACGGGGACAGGCCAATAATTCACCCCTCCACTTT. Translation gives CASSRGQANNSPLHF.

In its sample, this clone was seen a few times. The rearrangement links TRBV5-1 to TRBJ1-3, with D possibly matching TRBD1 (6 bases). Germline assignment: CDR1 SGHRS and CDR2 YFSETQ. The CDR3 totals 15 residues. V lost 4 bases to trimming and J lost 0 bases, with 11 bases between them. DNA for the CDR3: TGCGCCAGCAGCGGAACAGGGCACTCTGGAAACACCATATATTTT. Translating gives CASSGTGHSGNTIYF.

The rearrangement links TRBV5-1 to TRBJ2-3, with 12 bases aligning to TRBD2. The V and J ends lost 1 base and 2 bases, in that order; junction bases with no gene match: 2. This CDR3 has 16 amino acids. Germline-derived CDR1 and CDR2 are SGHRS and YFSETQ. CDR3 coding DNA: TGCGCCAGCAGCTTGACTAGCGGGGGGATCACAGATACGCAGTATTTT. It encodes CASSLTSGGITDTQYF. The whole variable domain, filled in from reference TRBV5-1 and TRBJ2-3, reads KAGVTQTPRYLIKTRGQQVTLSCSPISGHRSVSWYQQTPGQGLQFLFEYFSETQRNKGNFPGRFSGRQFSNSRSEMNVSTLELGDSALYLCASSLTSGGITDTQYFGPGTRLTVL.

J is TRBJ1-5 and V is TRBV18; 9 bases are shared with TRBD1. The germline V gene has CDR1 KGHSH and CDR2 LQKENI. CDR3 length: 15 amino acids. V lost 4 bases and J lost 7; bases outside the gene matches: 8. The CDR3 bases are TGTGCCAGCTCACAGTCCCGGGACAGGGACCAGCCCCAGCATTTT. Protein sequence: CASSQSRDRDQPQHF.